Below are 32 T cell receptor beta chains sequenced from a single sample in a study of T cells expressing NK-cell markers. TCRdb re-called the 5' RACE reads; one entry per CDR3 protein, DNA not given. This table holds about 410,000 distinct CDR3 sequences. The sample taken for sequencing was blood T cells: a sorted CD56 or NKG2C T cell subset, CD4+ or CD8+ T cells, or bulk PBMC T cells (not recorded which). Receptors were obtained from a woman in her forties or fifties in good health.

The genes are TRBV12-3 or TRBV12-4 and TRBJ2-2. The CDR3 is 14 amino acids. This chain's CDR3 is CASSVSGSPGELFF.

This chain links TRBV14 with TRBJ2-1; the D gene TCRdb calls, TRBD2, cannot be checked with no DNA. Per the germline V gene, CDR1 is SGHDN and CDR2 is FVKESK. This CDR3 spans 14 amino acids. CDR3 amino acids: CASSQGPADNEQFF.

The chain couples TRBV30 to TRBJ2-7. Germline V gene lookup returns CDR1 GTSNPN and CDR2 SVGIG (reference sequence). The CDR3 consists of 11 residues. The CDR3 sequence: CAWSEAYEQYF. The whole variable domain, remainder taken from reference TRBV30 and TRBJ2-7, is SQTIHQWPATLVQPVGSPLSLECTVEGTSNPNLYWYRQAAGRGLQLLFYSVGIGQISSEVPQNLSASRPQDRQFILSSKKLLLSDSGFYLCAWSEAYEQYFGPGTRLTVT.

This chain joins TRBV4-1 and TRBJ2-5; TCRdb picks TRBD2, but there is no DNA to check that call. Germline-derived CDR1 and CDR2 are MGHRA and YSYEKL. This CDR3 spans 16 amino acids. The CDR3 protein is CASSQDGGLPLREQYF.

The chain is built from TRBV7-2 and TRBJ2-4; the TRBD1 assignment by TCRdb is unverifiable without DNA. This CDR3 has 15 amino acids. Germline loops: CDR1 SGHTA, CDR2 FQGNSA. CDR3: CASSSVPGQQNIQYF.

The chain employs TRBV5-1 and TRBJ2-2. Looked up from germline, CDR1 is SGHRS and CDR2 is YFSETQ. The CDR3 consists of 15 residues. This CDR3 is CASSLDEIGSGELFF.

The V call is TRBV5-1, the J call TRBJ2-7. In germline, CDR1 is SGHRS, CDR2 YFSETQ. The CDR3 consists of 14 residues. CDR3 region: CASSLAGRSYEQYF.

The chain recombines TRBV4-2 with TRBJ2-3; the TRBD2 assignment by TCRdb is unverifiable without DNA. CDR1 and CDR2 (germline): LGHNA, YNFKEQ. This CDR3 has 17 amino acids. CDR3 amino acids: CASSPETIAGGADTQYF.

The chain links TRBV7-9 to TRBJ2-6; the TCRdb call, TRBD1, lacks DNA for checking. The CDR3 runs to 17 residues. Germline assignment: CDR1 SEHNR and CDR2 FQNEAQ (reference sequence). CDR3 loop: CASRPRDRFSGANVLTF.

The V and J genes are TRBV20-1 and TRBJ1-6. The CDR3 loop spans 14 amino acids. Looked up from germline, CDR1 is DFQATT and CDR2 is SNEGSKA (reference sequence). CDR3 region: CSAREGWGNSPLHF.

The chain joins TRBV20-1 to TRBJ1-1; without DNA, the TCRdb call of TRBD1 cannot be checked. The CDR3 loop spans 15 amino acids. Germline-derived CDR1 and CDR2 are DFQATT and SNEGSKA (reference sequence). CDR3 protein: CSARDRRQGGTEAFF.

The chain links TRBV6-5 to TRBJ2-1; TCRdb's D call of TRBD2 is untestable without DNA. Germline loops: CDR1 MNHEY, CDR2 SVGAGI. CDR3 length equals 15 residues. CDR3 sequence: CASCLNLAGHNEQFF.

CDR3 sequence reads: CASSLAGFSSYNEQFF. The chain carries TRBV11-2 and TRBJ2-1. The CDR3 sequence is 16 residues long. Per the germline V gene, CDR1 is SGHAT and CDR2 is FQNNGV. The full variable domain, in which reference TRBV11-2 and TRBJ2-1 provide the parts outside the CDR3, is EAGVAQSPRYKIIEKRQSVAFWCNPISGHATLYWYQQILGQGPKLLIQFQNNGVVDDSQLPKDRFSAERLKGVDSTLKIQPAKLEDSAVYLCASSLAGFSSYNEQFFGPGTRLTVL.

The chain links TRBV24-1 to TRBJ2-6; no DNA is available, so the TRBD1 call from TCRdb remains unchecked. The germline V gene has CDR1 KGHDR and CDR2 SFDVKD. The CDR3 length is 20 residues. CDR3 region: CATSDVDRGSSSSGANVLTF.

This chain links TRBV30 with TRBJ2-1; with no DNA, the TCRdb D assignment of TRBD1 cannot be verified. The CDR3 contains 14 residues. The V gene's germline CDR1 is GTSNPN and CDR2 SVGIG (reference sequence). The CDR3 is CAWRWGVSYNEQFF.

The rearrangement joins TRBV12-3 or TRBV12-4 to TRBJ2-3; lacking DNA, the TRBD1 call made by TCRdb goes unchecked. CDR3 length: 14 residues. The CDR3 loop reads CASSSGTTRDTQYF.

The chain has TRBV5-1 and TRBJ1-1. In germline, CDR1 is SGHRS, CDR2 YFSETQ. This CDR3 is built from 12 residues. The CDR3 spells CASSLEGTEAFF.

CDR3 loop: CASSPREGPRNEQFF. The chain is built from TRBV2 and TRBJ2-1; TCRdb's D call of TRBD2 is untestable without DNA. The CDR3 contains 15 residues. Germline V gene sequence: CDR1 SNHLY, CDR2 FYNNEI. The complete variable domain, with remaining parts taken from reference TRBV2 and TRBJ2-1, reads EPEVTQTPSHQVTQMGQEVILRCVPISNHLYFYWYRQILGQKVEFLVSFYNNEISEKSEIFDDQFSVERPDGSNFTLKIRSTKLEDSAMYFCASSPREGPRNEQFFGPGTRLTVL.

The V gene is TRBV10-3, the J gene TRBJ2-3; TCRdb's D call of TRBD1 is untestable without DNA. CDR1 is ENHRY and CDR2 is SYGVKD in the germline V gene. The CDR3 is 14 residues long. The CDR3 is CAIGADPSTDTQYF.

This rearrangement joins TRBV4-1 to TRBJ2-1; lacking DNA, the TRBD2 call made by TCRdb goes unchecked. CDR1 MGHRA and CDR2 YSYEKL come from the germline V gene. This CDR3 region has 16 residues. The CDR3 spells CASSQVGRRENNEQFF.

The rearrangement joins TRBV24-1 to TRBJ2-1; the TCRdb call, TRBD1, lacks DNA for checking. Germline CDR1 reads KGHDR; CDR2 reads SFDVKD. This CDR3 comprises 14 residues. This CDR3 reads CATSEGGRFNEQFF.

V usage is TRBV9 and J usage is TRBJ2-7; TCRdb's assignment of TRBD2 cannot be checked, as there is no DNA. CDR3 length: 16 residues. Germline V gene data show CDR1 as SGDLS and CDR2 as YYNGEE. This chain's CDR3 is CASSRDPQQEGREQYF.

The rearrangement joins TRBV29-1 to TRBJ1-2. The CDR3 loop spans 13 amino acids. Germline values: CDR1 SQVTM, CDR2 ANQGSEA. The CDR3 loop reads CSVGADKNYGYTF.

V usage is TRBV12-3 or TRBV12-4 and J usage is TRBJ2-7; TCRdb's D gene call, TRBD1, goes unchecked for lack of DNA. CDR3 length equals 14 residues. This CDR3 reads CASSIWDGAYEQYF.

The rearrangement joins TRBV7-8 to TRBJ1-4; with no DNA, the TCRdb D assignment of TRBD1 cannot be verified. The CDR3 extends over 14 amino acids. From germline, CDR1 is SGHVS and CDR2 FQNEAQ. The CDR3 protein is CASSRAVGDEKLFF.

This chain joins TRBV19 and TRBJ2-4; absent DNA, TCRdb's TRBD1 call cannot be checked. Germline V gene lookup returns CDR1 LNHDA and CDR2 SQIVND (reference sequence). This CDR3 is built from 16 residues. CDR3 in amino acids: CASSTYRGRAKNIQYF.

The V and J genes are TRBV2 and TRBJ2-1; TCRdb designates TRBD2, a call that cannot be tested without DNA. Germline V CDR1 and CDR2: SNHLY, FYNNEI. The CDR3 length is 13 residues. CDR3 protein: CASRGSEVNEQFF.

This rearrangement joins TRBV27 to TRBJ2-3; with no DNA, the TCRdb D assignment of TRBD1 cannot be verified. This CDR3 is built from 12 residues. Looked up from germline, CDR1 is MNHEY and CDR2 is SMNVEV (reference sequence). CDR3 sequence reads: CASSSGPLAQYF.

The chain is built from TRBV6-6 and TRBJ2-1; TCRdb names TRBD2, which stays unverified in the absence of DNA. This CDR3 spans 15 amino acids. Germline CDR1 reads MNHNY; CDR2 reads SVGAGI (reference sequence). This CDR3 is CASSYGLAGGGEQFF.

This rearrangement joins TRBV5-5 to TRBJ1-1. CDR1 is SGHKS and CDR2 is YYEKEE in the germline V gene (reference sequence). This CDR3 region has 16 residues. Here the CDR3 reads CASSLVGAAANTEAFF.

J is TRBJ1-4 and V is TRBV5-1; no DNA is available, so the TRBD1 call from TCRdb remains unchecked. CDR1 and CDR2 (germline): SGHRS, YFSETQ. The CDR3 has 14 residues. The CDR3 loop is CASSPGGAGGKLFF.

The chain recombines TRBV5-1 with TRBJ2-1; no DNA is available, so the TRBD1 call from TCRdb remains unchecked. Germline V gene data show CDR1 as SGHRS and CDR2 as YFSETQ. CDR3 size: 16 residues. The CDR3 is CASSSWTGVSYNEQFF.